The entry below describes one T cell receptor beta chain. The antigen is not known. The data derive from a study of identifying expanded T cells in peripheral blood. Germline V gene data show CDR1 as LNHDA and CDR2 as SQIVND (reference sequence). Trimming stripped 0 bases from V and 0 bases from J, with 6 bases between. The CDR3 is made up of 15 amino acids. Study-level results: Approximately 1.1 clones differed between technical replicates, versus about 15 and 19 over time.

During the collection period, no donor immune events like infections were recorded. Here immunoSEQ multiplex PCR was the method, and the copy in TCRdb shows in-frame clones only, minus some. This table holds 70,000 to 95,000 clones, 70% to 90% found once. The sequence derives from a person aged 18-70 years in good health. Sequencing used blood. The V call is TRBV19, the J call TRBJ2-1; D not certain. In nucleotides, the CDR3 is TGTGCCAGTAGTATAGAACCAGGCTCCTACAATGAGCAGTTCTTC. Translation: CASSIEPGSYNEQFF.